A single sample is the source of the 25 T cell receptor beta chains below, sequenced in a study of response to subunit inactivated influenza vaccine. TCRdb passed the RT-PCR reads through MiXCR, listing each CDR3 protein once. The repertoire has hundreds of thousands of distinct CDR3 sequences, around 15% of them found once; the top ten carry less than 9%. Here the sequenced sample was PBMCs from blood, taken approximately 15 days before vaccination. The source is a man aged 45-65 years who received an inactivated influenza vaccine.

This rearrangement joins TRBV5-5 to TRBJ2-3; D is perhaps TRBD1 (6 bases). The germline V gene encodes CDR1 SGHKS and CDR2 YYEKEE (reference sequence). CDR3 length: 16 amino acids. Trimming stripped 0 bases from V and 7 bases from J, with 18 bases between. Here the CDR3 reads CASSLEQGLGFYTQYF. The CDR3 nucleotides read TGTGCCAGCAGCTTGGAACAGGGTCTGGGTTTCTATACGCAGTATTTT.

This clonotype turned up a few times. In DNA form, the CDR3 reads TGTGCCAGCAGTTACTCTAGTTGGGCCGAGCAGTACTTC. Amino acids: CASSYSSWAEQYF. The chain employs TRBV6-5 and TRBJ2-7, with D hard to call. Germline V gene sequence: CDR1 MNHEY, CDR2 SVGAGI. CDR3 length: 13 amino acids. With 0 bases removed from V and 6 bases from J, the gap between germline ends came to 9 bases.

The sample holds a few counts of this clonotype. V usage is TRBV6-1 and J usage is TRBJ2-1; 10 bases line up with TRBD2. CDR3 length: 17 residues. The V segment lost 6 bases and the J segment 4 bases; nucleotides outside the gene matches: 12. Germline-derived CDR1 and CDR2 are MNHNS and SASEGT. The CDR3 DNA reads as TGTGCCAGCAGCCGGAACGGAGCTAGCGGGGGTTACAATGAGCAGTTCTTC. Amino acids: CASSRNGASGGYNEQFF.

This chain connects TRBV10-3 to TRBJ2-1, with TRBD2 matching 13 bases. CDR1 ENHRY and CDR2 SYGVKD come from the germline V gene. The CDR3 extends over 18 amino acids. Germline trimming cut 10 bases from V and 0 bases from J; bases unmatched to any gene: 12. CDR3: CATRVGLAGTSSYNEQFF. The CDR3 DNA reads TGTGCCACCAGGGTGGGACTAGCGGGGACCAGCTCCTACAATGAGCAGTTCTTC.

The DNA for the CDR3 is TGCAGTGCTAGAGGAGGGACCTCGAACACCGGGGAGCTGTTTTTT. Its translation is CSARGGTSNTGELFF. The V gene is TRBV20-1, the J gene TRBJ2-2, with D possibly being TRBD1 or TRBD2 (5 bases each). Trimming stripped 1 base from V and 0 bases from J, with 9 bases between. The CDR3 consists of 15 residues. In germline, CDR1 is DFQATT, CDR2 SNEGSKA (reference sequence).

V gene TRBV10-3 combines with J gene TRBJ2-5; no reliable D call. CDR1 is ENHRY and CDR2 is SYGVKD in the germline V gene. The CDR3 has 14 residues. V was trimmed by 3 bases and J by 0 bases, leaving 8 bases between them. The CDR3, as DNA: TGTGCCATCAGTGACACGGGTTACCAAGAGACCCAGTACTTC. Translating gives CAISDTGYQETQYF.

The genes are TRBV20-1 and TRBJ2-6, with a tentative D call TRBD1 (6 bases). V lost 1 base and J lost 3, with 19 bases in between. The CDR3 has 18 residues. Germline CDR1 DFQATT, CDR2 SNEGSKA (reference sequence). The CDR3 sequence: CSARGTGTSWDGANVLTF. The CDR3 nucleotides read TGCAGTGCTAGAGGTACCGGGACATCTTGGGATGGGGCCAACGTCCTGACTTTC.

The V call is TRBV10-3, the J call TRBJ2-7; 8 nucleotides match TRBD1. The CDR3 consists of 16 residues. Germline CDR1 and CDR2: ENHRY and SYGVKD. J lost 3 bases, V lost 3 bases, and 10 bases had no gene match. CDR3 amino acids: CAISDGTGTIYYEQYF. CDR3 coding DNA: TGTGCCATCAGTGATGGGACAGGAACGATCTACTACGAGCAGTACTTC.

This clonotype was detected many times. This chain joins TRBV4-3 and TRBJ2-2; D is undetermined. The CDR3 consists of 14 residues. Trimming took off 0 bases at V and 4 bases at J, with 6 bases between the two ends. CDR1 and CDR2 from the germline V gene are LGHNA and YSLEER. The CDR3 region is CASSQDSRTGELFF. The CDR3 nucleotides are TGCGCCAGCAGCCAAGATTCCCGCACCGGGGAGCTGTTTTTT.

J is TRBJ2-1 and V is TRBV20-1, with 9 nucleotides matching TRBD2. The CDR3 length is 16 residues. Germline lookup yields CDR1 DFQATT and CDR2 SNEGSKA (reference sequence). V shed 1 base and J 6 bases; nucleotides not matched to a gene: 10. The CDR3 bases are TGCAGTGCTAGAGGGGGCGGGAGGGCCTTCCGCAATGAGCAGTTCTTC. Translation: CSARGGGRAFRNEQFF.

This clonotype was detected ten times or more. This chain uses TRBV9 with TRBJ2-1, with D perhaps TRBD2 (6 bases). Germline V CDR1 and CDR2: SGDLS, YYNGEE. Trimming cost V 0 bases and J 1 base, with 8 bases left between them. The CDR3 runs 15 residues. The CDR3 spells CASSVAGTSYNEQFF. The CDR3 DNA sequence: TGTGCCAGCAGCGTAGCCGGGACTTCCTACAATGAGCAGTTCTTC.

This clonotype was observed a handful of times. The chain couples TRBV20-1 to TRBJ2-7; the match to TRBD2 covers 10 bases. The CDR3 runs to 15 residues. Per the germline V gene, CDR1 is DFQATT and CDR2 is SNEGSKA (reference sequence). V shed 3 bases and J 2 bases; nucleotides not matched to a gene: 7. This chain's CDR3 is CSASSLLAGPYEQYF. For the CDR3, the DNA is TGCAGTGCTAGCTCCTTACTAGCGGGACCCTACGAGCAGTACTTC.

This clonotype appeared a few times. This sequence joins TRBV10-3 and TRBJ1-2; possibly TRBD1 for D (6 bases). The V end was cut by 0 bases, the J end by 6 bases, with 11 bases between. CDR1 is ENHRY and CDR2 is SYGVKD in the germline V gene. CDR3 size: 14 residues. The CDR3 loop is CAISESRQGNGYTF. The CDR3, as DNA: TGTGCCATCAGTGAGTCGAGGCAGGGGAATGGCTACACCTTC.

The chain links TRBV7-2 to TRBJ2-6, with TRBD2 matching over 8 bases. Germline values: CDR1 SGHTA, CDR2 FQGNSA. Trimming took 7 bases from V and 2 from J; bases not matched to a gene: 10. This CDR3 spans 17 amino acids. The CDR3 sequence: CASKTGPSGPGANVLTF. Written as DNA, the CDR3 is TGTGCCAGCAAAACGGGACCTAGCGGGCCTGGGGCCAACGTCCTGACTTTC.

There are a few counts of this clonotype. This rearrangement joins TRBV4-3 to TRBJ2-7; D gene unclear. Germline values: CDR1 LGHNA, CDR2 YSLEER. This CDR3 region has 14 residues. Trimming stripped 2 bases from V and 0 bases from J, with 8 bases between. The CDR3 here is CASSQFVPSYEQYF. The CDR3 coding sequence is TGCGCCAGCAGCCAATTCGTTCCCTCCTACGAGCAGTACTTC.

The chain recombines TRBV25-1 with TRBJ2-7, with TRBD1 identical over 8 bases. Per germline, CDR1 MGHDK and CDR2 SYGVNS. Trimming cost V 6 bases and J 5 bases; bases outside gene matches: 9. There are 14 residues in the CDR3. The CDR3 sequence: CASSGQGHTDEQYF. The CDR3 DNA reads TGTGCCAGCAGCGGACAGGGCCATACCGACGAGCAGTACTTC.

This clonotype was picked up a small number of times. Here the CDR3 reads CASTRGQGRTGELFF. In DNA, the CDR3 is TGTGCCAGCACTCGGGGACAGGGGCGAACCGGGGAGCTGTTTTTT. The rearrangement uses TRBV2 and TRBJ2-2; the match to TRBD1 covers 10 bases. The CDR3 is 15 residues long. After removal of 7 bases from V and 5 bases from J, the junction contained 7 bases not matched to a gene. CDR1 SNHLY and CDR2 FYNNEI come from the germline V gene.

The chain is built from TRBV4-2 and TRBJ2-7; weak D call: TRBD1 (6 bases). Trimming removed 1 base at V and 3 bases at J, with 19 bases between. From germline, CDR1 is LGHNA and CDR2 YNFKEQ. The CDR3 sequence is 17 residues long. In nucleotides, the CDR3 is TGTGCCAGCAGCCAAGTCTCAACAGGGATCTCCCTCTACGAGCAGTACTTC. Its translation: CASSQVSTGISLYEQYF.

CDR3 loop: CSARRTGGVYEQYF. The CDR3 coding sequence is TGCAGTGCTCGCAGGACAGGTGGAGTCTACGAGCAGTACTTC. The chain recombines TRBV20-1 with TRBJ2-7, with TRBD1 identical over 7 bases. The germline gives CDR1 DFQATT, CDR2 SNEGSKA (reference sequence). J lost 3 bases, V lost 5 bases, and 10 bases had no gene match. The CDR3 has 14 residues.

CDR3 region: CASSPWARVSHEQYF. The DNA for the CDR3 is TGTGCCAGCAGCCCTTGGGCCAGAGTATCCCACGAGCAGTACTTC. This chain joins TRBV3-1 and TRBJ2-7; D ambiguous. Trimming took 4 bases from V and 5 from J, leaving 18 bases between them. CDR3 length equals 15 residues. Germline V lookup: CDR1 LGHDT, CDR2 YNNKEL (reference sequence).

There are many counts of this clonotype. The V gene is TRBV12-3 or TRBV12-4, the J gene TRBJ1-1; D is unresolved. The V end was cut by 7 bases, the J end by 1 base, with 13 bases between. The CDR3 is 14 residues long. The CDR3 nucleotides read TGTGCCAGCAACACACCCCCACAGAACACTGAAGCTTTCTTT. Residues: CASNTPPQNTEAFF.

This clonotype appeared a few times. The V call is TRBV7-2, the J call TRBJ2-5; D possibly matches TRBD1 or TRBD2 (5 bases each). This CDR3 spans 15 amino acids. The germline V gene has CDR1 SGHTA and CDR2 FQGNSA. The V end lost 1 base, the J end lost 8 bases, and 17 bases lay between the germline ends. The CDR3 nucleotides read TGTGCCAGCAGCTTAGGAGGGGCCGGGGCGCCCACCCAGTACTTC. Its translation is CASSLGGAGAPTQYF.

J is TRBJ1-2 and V is TRBV5-1, with no clear D. The CDR3 contains 13 residues. The V gene's germline CDR1 is SGHRS and CDR2 YFSETQ. The V end lost 4 bases, the J end lost 3 bases, and 10 bases lay between the germline ends. CDR3 sequence (DNA): TGCGCCAGCAGCGTGGACGGAGACTATGGCTACACCTTC. Protein sequence: CASSVDGDYGYTF.

This clonotype came up many times. This chain connects TRBV4-3 to TRBJ1-3, with D hard to call. Germline V gene lookup returns CDR1 LGHNA and CDR2 YSLEER. V dropped 2 bases and J dropped 0 bases, with 8 bases sitting between them. The CDR3 contains 15 residues. The CDR3 protein is CASSQKFSSGNTIYF. CDR3 DNA sequence: TGCGCCAGCAGCCAAAAATTCAGCTCTGGAAACACCATATATTTT.

The J gene is TRBJ2-7, the V gene TRBV20-1, with D unclear. The CDR3 contains 12 residues. V was clipped by 4 bases and J by 3 bases, with 10 bases between them. Germline-derived CDR1 and CDR2 are DFQATT and SNEGSKA (reference sequence). DNA for the CDR3: TGCAGTGCTACGGATTTAAGCTACGAGCAGTACTTC. It yields the protein CSATDLSYEQYF.